These 7 T cell receptor beta chains share one sample of origin, sequenced in a study of blood T cell repertoires in COVID-19. Sequenced by immunoSEQ multiplex PCR; TCRdb stores in-frame clones only, minus some. The repertoire has about 40,000 clones, about four fifths of them found once; the top ten carry around 2.5%. The source material was peripheral blood. The receptors here all came from a woman in her sixties with acute or convalescent COVID-19.

This clone was observed a few times. The V and J genes are TRBV21-1 and TRBJ1-4. TRBV21-1 represents a pseudogene. This CDR3 region has 16 residues. The CDR3, as DNA: TGTGCCAGCAGCGGAAGGGGGGGATACGCAAATGAAAAACTGTTTTTT. Translated: CASSGRGGYANEKLFF.

This chain uses TRBV5-4 with TRBJ1-1, with D hard to call. Trimming shortened V by 0 bases and J by 1 base, and 13 bases separated the two germline ends. Germline CDR1 SGHNT, CDR2 YYREEE (reference sequence). This CDR3 has 16 amino acids. The CDR3 coding sequence is TGTGCCAGCAGCTTGGGCGCCGGCGGGGAGAACACTGAAGCTTTCTTT. This translates into CASSLGAGGENTEAFF.

The V call is TRBV30, the J call TRBJ1-2, with D perhaps matching TRBD1 (5 bases). The V end was cut by 2 bases, the J end by 6 bases, with 13 bases between. Germline V gene data show CDR1 as GTSNPN and CDR2 as SVGIG (reference sequence). This CDR3 region has 13 residues. The CDR3 bases are TGTGCCTGGAGTCATAGCGGGGCCCATGGCTACACCTTC. Its translation: CAWSHSGAHGYTF.

The CDR3 region is CASSAIAGPREKLFF. The DNA for the CDR3 is TGTGCCAGCAGTGCAATAGCCGGCCCTAGAGAAAAACTGTTTTTT. The rearrangement links TRBV2 to TRBJ1-4; D is unresolved. Germline V gene lookup returns CDR1 SNHLY and CDR2 FYNNEI. This CDR3 is built from 15 residues. V gave up 4 bases and J gave up 8 bases, with 17 bases separating them.

This chain connects TRBV7-3 to TRBJ2-5, with TRBD2 identical over 7 bases. Germline assignment: CDR1 SGHTA and CDR2 FQGTGA. V shed 1 base, J shed 5 bases, and the junction held 10 bases outside the gene matches. CDR3 length: 16 residues. CDR3 protein: CASSLSGTTSGETQYF. In DNA form, the CDR3 reads TGTGCCAGCAGCTTAAGCGGGACTACCTCGGGGGAGACCCAGTACTTC.

The chain links TRBV7-2 to TRBJ1-1; D gene ambiguous. The CDR3 is 13 residues long. V lost 3 bases and J 4 bases, leaving 9 bases between the germline ends. Germline V lookup: CDR1 SGHTA, CDR2 FQGNSA. The CDR3 is CASSFSTTTEAFF. CDR3 DNA: TGTGCCAGCAGCTTTAGTACTACCACTGAAGCTTTCTTT.

This chain joins TRBV27 and TRBJ1-5; D is uncertain. This CDR3 comprises 15 residues. V was trimmed by 4 bases and J by 2 bases, leaving 12 bases between them. Germline CDR1 and CDR2: MNHEY and SMNVEV (reference sequence). CDR3 in amino acids: CASSSEGRGNQPQHF. CDR3 bases: TGTGCCAGCAGTTCAGAGGGAAGGGGCAATCAGCCCCAGCATTTT.